This TCR beta chain was sequenced for a study of T cell responses to AZD1222 COVID-19 vaccine. V dropped 4 bases and J dropped 0 bases, with 14 bases sitting between them. The V gene's germline CDR1 is SEHNR and CDR2 FQNEAQ (reference sequence). There are 16 residues in the CDR3. TCRdb keeps only in-frame clones here, not all; method: immunoSEQ multiplex PCR. Of 80,000 to 100,000 clones listed, around 89% are singletons. Findings of the study overall: A rise in Spike-specific TCR breadth and depth followed two AZD1222 doses. Donors were chiefly white British, with a greater number of females, and clonal diversity was perhaps underestimated. Repertoire sampling occurred only after the peak T cell response.

At least ten counts were recorded for this clone. The target antigen is unknown. This specimen was peripheral blood, taken on day 0 of AZD1222 vaccination. V is TRBV7-9 and J is TRBJ2-3; TRBD2 is a possible D gene (6 bases). The TCR comes from an adult in good health. CDR3 DNA sequence: TGTGCCAGCAGCTCGAGGGGCGGGATTAGCACAGATACGCAGTATTTT. Amino acid sequence: CASSSRGGISTDTQYF.